This section outlines one T cell receptor (beta chain) sequence together with its context. Its antigen is unidentified. The CDR3 spans 13 residues. This specimen belongs to a study of beta chain features in type 1 diabetes. The isolated RNA, all of it, was reverse transcribed, so expressed TCRB transcripts were what got sequenced. The study sequenced naive, central memory and regulatory T cell samples to an average of about 3.8 million reads. Method: immunoSEQ multiplex PCR; TCRdb's copy keeps in-frame clones and lacks some. This sample has about 410,000 clones; 11% to 15% occur once, and the top ten carry roughly 0.04%. General study points: In these data, an HLA type influence on TCRB rearrangement remained unresolved.

This clonotype was obtained from a man aged 25 to 45 in good health. The chain couples TRBV21-1 to TRBJ2-7; the table's TRBD1 call for D was not verified on the DNA. TRBV21-1 is a documented pseudogene. The material sequenced was naive CD4+ T cells from blood. This CDR3 is CASSKGQVNEQYF. For the CDR3, the DNA is TGTGCCAGCAGCAAAGGACAGGTAAACGAGCAGTACTTC.